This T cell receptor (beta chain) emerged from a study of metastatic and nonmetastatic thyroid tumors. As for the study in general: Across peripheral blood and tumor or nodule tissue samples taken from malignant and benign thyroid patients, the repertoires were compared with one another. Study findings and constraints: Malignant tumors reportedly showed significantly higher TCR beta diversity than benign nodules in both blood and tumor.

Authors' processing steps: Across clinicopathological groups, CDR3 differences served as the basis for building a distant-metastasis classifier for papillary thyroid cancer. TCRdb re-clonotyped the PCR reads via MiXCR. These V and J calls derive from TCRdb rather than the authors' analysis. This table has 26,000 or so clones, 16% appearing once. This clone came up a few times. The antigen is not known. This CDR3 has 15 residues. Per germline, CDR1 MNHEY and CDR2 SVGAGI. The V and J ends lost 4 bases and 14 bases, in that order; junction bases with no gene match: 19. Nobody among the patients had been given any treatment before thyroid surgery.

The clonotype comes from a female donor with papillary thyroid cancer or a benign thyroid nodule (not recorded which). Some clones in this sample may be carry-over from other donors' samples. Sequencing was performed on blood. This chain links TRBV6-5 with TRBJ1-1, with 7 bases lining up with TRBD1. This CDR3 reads CASSSSLQTGPSVFF. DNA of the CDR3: TGTGCCAGCAGTTCATCCCTGCAGACAGGGCCCTCGGTCTTCTTT.